The rows below give T cell receptor beta chains drawn from one sample of a study of T cell responses to AZD1222 COVID-19 vaccine. Data came from immunoSEQ multiplex PCR; TCRdb stores just in-frame clones and leaves some out. The sample contains approximately 140,000 clones, roughly 93% of which appear only once. Sequences were derived from peripheral blood, sampled on day 0 of MenACWY control vaccination. The source of these receptors is an adult in good health. Each CDR3 is given with its conserved first and last residue. D genes are given only for firm matches. Clone size appears in some rows only: once, few, many, or a class for an expanded clone.

D	size	J	V	DNA	CDR3
NA	NA	TRBJ1-1	TRBV27	TGTGCCAGCAGTTCTCCCGGCCGGCAGGGCACTGAAGCTTTCTTT	CASSSPGRQGTEAFF
NA	NA	TRBJ1-2	TRBV28	TGTGCCAGCAGTTCCCCCCCCAGTGTTGGCTACACCTTC	CASSSPPSVGYTF
NA	NA	TRBJ1-4	TRBV16	TGTGCCAGCAGCTCCACGGGAAATGAAAAACTGTTTTTT	CASSSTGNEKLFF
NA	NA	TRBJ1-1	TRBV4-1	TGCGCCAGCAGCCTTACCCTCGTTCTTGAAGCTTTCTTT	CASSLTLVLEAFF
TRBD2	NA	TRBJ2-3	TRBV15	TGTGCCACCAGCAGGGGAGCCTCGGGACTAGCGGGAGGAGATACGCAGTATTTT	CATSRGASGLAGGDTQYF
NA	few	TRBJ2-7	TRBV4-1	TGCGCCAGCAGTCGAAAGACGACAGACTACGAGCAGTACTTC	CASSRKTTDYEQYF
NA	NA	TRBJ2-5	TRBV5-4	TGTGCCAGCAGCCTGCCTAGTGAGACCCAGTACTTC	CASSLPSETQYF
NA	NA	TRBJ2-5	TRBV5-1	TGCGCCAGCAGCTTGGGTCAGCAAGAGACCCAGTACTTC	CASSLGQQETQYF
NA	NA	TRBJ2-7	TRBV2	TGTGCCAGCAGTGAAGGGCAGACCTACGAGCAGTACTTC	CASSEGQTYEQYF
TRBD2	NA	TRBJ2-3	TRBV4-2	TGTGCCAGCAGCCCCACCCCCAGGACTAGCGTGACAGATACGCAGTATTTT	CASSPTPRTSVTDTQYF
TRBD1	NA	TRBJ1-1	TRBV27	TGTGCCAGCAGACTACAGGGGGCGCTAAGCACTGAAGCTTTCTTT	CASRLQGALSTEAFF
TRBD2	NA	TRBJ2-5	TRBV2	TGTGCCAGCAGATCCCTCTTCCTAATGACTAGCGGGCAAGAGACCCAGTACTTC	CASRSLFLMTSGQETQYF
NA	NA	TRBJ1-3	TRBV15	TGTGCCACCAGCAGAGATCGGGTGTCCACCATATATTTT	CATSRDRVSTIYF
TRBD1	NA	TRBJ2-1	TRBV7-2	TGTGCCAGCAGCTTAGGAGATACAGGGGGCGATGAGCAGTTCTTC	CASSLGDTGGDEQFF
NA	once	TRBJ1-1	TRBV2	TGTGCCAGCAGTTGGACCTCATGGGACACTGAAGCTTTCTTT	CASSWTSWDTEAFF
NA	few	TRBJ1-5	TRBV19	TGTGCCAGTAGACGAGACGGCCCGTTAGGGAGCAATCAGCCCCAGCATTTT	CASRRDGPLGSNQPQHF
NA	NA	TRBJ1-1	TRBV4-1	TGCGCCAGCAGCCAAGTCGGGGCCCCCATGAACACTGAAGCTTTCTTT	CASSQVGAPMNTEAFF
NA	NA	TRBJ1-2	TRBV27	TGTGCCAGCAGTACCCTAGGGGGTTCGGGCTACACCTTC	CASSTLGGSGYTF
TRBD2	NA	TRBJ2-5	TRBV11-2	TGTGCCAGCAGCCCGGGACTAGCGGGGGGAGAGACCCAGTACTTC	CASSPGLAGGETQYF
TRBD1	NA	TRBJ2-2	TRBV19	TGTGCCAGTAGTCTACAGGGGAGCACCGGGGAGCTGTTTTTT	CASSLQGSTGELFF
TRBD1	NA	TRBJ1-4	TRBV2	TGTGCCAGCCAGGGACAGGGAACGGAAAAACTGTTTTTT	CASQGQGTEKLFF
NA	NA	TRBJ1-2	TRBV6-2/TRBV6-3	TGTGCCAGCAGTTACCACCGGGACCCATCCGACTATGGCTACACCTTC	CASSYHRDPSDYGYTF
NA	NA	TRBJ1-3	TRBV7-2	TGTGCCAGCAGCTTAGGATCTGGAAACACCATATATTTT	CASSLGSGNTIYF
NA	NA	TRBJ1-1	TRBV28	TGTGCCAGCAGTTTACATCCGGGGCCGGTCACTGAAGCTTTCTTT	CASSLHPGPVTEAFF
NA	NA	TRBJ1-2	TRBV6-1	TGTGCCAGCAGTGAGAAAGGGAATTACTATGGCTACACCTTC	CASSEKGNYYGYTF
NA	NA	TRBJ2-5	TRBV20-1	TGCAGTGCTAGTCATCCCCGCGTGGGCATAAAGACCCAGTACTTC	CSASHPRVGIKTQYF
NA	many	TRBJ1-1	TRBV19	TGTGCCAGTAGTATAGGAGGCAGGGGGAACACTGAAGCTTTCTTT	CASSIGGRGNTEAFF
NA	NA	TRBJ2-5	TRBV9	TGTGCCAGCAGCGTCGAACTAGGAGAGACCCAGTACTTC	CASSVELGETQYF
NA	NA	TRBJ2-1	TRBV28	TGTGCCAGCAGTTTAACGCCGGGACCCAATGAGCAGTTCTTC	CASSLTPGPNEQFF
TRBD2	NA	TRBJ2-1	TRBV5-6	TGTGCCAGCAGCTTACGACTAGCGGGAGGGCTGAATGAGCAGTTCTTC	CASSLRLAGGLNEQFF
NA	once	TRBJ2-2	TRBV5-1	TGCGCCAGCAGCTTGGCGGCAGGGACCGGGGAGCTGTTTTTT	CASSLAAGTGELFF
TRBD1	NA	TRBJ1-2	TRBV27	TGTGCCAGCAGTCCCGGGACAGGGGGATTGGGTGGCTACACCTTC	CASSPGTGGLGGYTF
TRBD1	NA	TRBJ2-7	TRBV27	TGTGCCAGCAGTCCCCGGACAGGGTTGGGAGAGCAGTACTTC	CASSPRTGLGEQYF
NA	once	TRBJ1-2	TRBV28	TGTGCCAGCAGTACCCATGCATGGATGTCCTATGGCTACACCTTC	CASSTHAWMSYGYTF
NA	NA	TRBJ2-3	TRBV27	TGTGCCACCTCGGGTCTAGGTACGCAGTATTTT	CATSGLGTQYF
NA	NA	TRBJ1-6	TRBV13	TGTGCCAGCAGCTTAGGAAGGGGAGGGTTATATAATTCACCCCTCCACTTT	CASSLGRGGLYNSPLHF
TRBD2	NA	TRBJ2-3	TRBV7-2	TGTGCCAGCAGCTCCAGCTCGGGACTAGCGGAAGATACGCAGTATTTT	CASSSSSGLAEDTQYF
NA	once	TRBJ1-5	TRBV9	TGTGCCAGCAGCCCTAGTGGAGGGGACAATCAGCCCCAGCATTTT	CASSPSGGDNQPQHF
NA	NA	TRBJ2-7	TRBV6-2/TRBV6-3	TGTGCCAGCAGCAGGGGTCCCTCCTACGAGCAGTACTTC	CASSRGPSYEQYF
NA	NA	TRBJ1-2	TRBV5-8	TGTGCCAGCAGCTCGATGTACCCCCCCACACGTCTGACAGGAATGGGCTACACCTTC	CASSSMYPPTRLTGMGYTF
NA	NA	TRBJ2-1	TRBV6-1	TGTGCCAGCAGTGAAGAGGAAGAACAAGATGAGCAGTTCTTC	CASSEEEEQDEQFF
NA	NA	TRBJ2-5	TRBV7-9	TGTGCCAGCAGCTTACGCGACAGGATGGAGACCCAGTACTTC	CASSLRDRMETQYF
NA	NA	TRBJ1-4	TRBV6-5	TGTGCCAGCAGGGCAGAGACTTATAATGAAAAACTGTTTTTT	CASRAETYNEKLFF
TRBD2	NA	TRBJ2-3	TRBV24-1	TGTGCCACCAGTCCCTTAGCGGGAGCAGATACGCAGTATTTT	CATSPLAGADTQYF
NA	NA	TRBJ2-1	TRBV19	TGTGCCAGTAGTAAGGACAGATACAATGAGCAGTTCTTC	CASSKDRYNEQFF
NA	few	TRBJ1-2	TRBV6-5	TGTGCCAGCAGTTTGGGACATACCAACTATGGCTACACCTTC	CASSLGHTNYGYTF
TRBD1	NA	TRBJ1-1	TRBV6-5	TGTGCCAGCAGCAACAGGGGGACTGAAGCTTTCTTT	CASSNRGTEAFF
TRBD1	NA	TRBJ2-1	TRBV24-1	TGTGCCACCAGTGATCACCGACCCCAGGGGGCTGGTGAGCAGTTCTTC	CATSDHRPQGAGEQFF
NA	few	TRBJ1-2	TRBV7-9	TGTGCCAGCAGCCCAACGGGGGGAAACTATGGCTACACCTTC	CASSPTGGNYGYTF
NA	NA	TRBJ1-1	TRBV27	TGTGCCAGCAGTCGCGCCCCCCGTGCAGGTGGGACTGAAGCTTTCTTT	CASSRAPRAGGTEAFF
NA	NA	TRBJ1-3	TRBV5-6	TGTGCCAGCAGTACCCTCCGGGCCAGCACAATCTCTGGAAACACCATATATTTT	CASSTLRASTISGNTIYF
NA	NA	TRBJ1-5	TRBV6-2/TRBV6-3	TGTGCCAGCAGTTACCCGGGTCCGGGGCAGCATTTT	CASSYPGPGQHF
NA	NA	TRBJ1-6	TRBV6-5	TGTGCCAGCAGCCCACGGGGGGACCATAATTCACCCCTCCACTTT	CASSPRGDHNSPLHF